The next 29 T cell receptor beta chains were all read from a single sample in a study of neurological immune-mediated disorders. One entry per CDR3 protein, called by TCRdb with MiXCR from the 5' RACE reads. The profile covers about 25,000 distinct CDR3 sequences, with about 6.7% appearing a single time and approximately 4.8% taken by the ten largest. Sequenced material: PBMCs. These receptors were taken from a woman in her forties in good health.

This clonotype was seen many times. CDR3 amino acids: CSANPADTQYF. CDR3 DNA: TGCAGTGCCAACCCAGCAGATACGCAGTATTTT. This rearrangement joins TRBV20-1 to TRBJ2-3; no clear D. CDR1 is DFQATT, CDR2 SNEGSKA, per germline (reference sequence). This CDR3 spans 11 amino acids. The V end lost 6 bases, the J end lost 4 bases, and 8 bases lay between the germline ends.

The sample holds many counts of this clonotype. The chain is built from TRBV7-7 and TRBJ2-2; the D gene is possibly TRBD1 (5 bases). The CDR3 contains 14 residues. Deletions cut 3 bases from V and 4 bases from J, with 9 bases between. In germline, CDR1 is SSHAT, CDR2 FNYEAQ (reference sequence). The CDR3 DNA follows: TGTGCCAGCAGCTTCTTTAGGGGCACCGGGGAGCTGTTTTTT. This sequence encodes CASSFFRGTGELFF.

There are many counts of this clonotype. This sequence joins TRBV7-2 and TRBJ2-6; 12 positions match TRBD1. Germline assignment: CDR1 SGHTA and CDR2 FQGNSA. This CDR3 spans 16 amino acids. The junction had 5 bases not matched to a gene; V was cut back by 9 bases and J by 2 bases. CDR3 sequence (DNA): TGTGCCAGGGGGGGACAGGGGGCGCCTGGGGCCAACGTCCTGACTTTC. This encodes CARGGQGAPGANVLTF.

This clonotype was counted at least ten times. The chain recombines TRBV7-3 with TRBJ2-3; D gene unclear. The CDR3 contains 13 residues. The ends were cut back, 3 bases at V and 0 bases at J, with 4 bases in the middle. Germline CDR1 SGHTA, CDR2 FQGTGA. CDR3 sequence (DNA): TGTGCCAGCAGCTTTGGGAGCACAGATACGCAGTATTTT. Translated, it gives CASSFGSTDTQYF.

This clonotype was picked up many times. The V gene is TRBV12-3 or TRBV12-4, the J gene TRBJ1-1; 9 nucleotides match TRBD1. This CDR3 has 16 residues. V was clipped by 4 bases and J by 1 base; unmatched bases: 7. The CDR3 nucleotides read TGTGCCAGCAGTTCTTGGGACAGGGTTAGGAACACTGAAGCTTTCTTT. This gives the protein CASSSWDRVRNTEAFF.

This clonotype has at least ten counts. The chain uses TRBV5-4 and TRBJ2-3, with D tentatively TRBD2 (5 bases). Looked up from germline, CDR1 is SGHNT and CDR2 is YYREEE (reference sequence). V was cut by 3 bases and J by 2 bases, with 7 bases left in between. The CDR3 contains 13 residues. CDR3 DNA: TGTGCCAGCAGCTCGGACTTCACAGATACGCAGTATTTT. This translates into CASSSDFTDTQYF.

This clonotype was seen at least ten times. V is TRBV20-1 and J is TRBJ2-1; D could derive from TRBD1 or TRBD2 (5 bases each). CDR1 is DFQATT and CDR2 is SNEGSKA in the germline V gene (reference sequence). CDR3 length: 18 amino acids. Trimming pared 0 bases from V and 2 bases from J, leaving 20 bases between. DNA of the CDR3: TGCAGTGCTAGAGATTCCTGGGCACGGGGCGGACCCTACAATGAGCAGTTCTTC. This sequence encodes CSARDSWARGGPYNEQFF.

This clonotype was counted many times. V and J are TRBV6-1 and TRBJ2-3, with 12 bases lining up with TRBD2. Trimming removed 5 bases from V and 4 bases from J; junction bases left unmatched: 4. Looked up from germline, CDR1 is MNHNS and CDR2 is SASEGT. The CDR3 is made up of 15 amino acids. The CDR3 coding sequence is TGTGCCAGCAGTCCACTAGCGGGAGGTCCAGATACGCAGTATTTT. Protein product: CASSPLAGGPDTQYF.

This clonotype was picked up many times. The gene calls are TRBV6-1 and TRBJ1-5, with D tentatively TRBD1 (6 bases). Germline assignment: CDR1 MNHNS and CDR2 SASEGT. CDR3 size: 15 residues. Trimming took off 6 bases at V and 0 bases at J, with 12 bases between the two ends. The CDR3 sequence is CASRSGTNSNQPQHF. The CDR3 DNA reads TGTGCCAGCAGGTCCGGGACAAATAGCAATCAGCCCCAGCATTTT.

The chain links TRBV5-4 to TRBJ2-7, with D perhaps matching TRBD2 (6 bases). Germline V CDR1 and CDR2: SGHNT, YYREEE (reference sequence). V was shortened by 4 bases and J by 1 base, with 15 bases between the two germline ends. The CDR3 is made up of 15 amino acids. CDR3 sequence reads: CASSPEGGISYEQYF. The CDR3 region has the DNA TGTGCCAGCAGCCCAGAGGGCGGGATTTCCTACGAGCAGTACTTC.

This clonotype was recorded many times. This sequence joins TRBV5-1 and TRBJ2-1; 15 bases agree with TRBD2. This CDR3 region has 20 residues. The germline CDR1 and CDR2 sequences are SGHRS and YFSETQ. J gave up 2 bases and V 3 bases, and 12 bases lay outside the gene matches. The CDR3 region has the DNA TGCGCCAGCAGCTCTCCGGGACTAGCGGGAGGAGGAGGCCCCTACAATGAGCAGTTCTTC. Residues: CASSSPGLAGGGGPYNEQFF.

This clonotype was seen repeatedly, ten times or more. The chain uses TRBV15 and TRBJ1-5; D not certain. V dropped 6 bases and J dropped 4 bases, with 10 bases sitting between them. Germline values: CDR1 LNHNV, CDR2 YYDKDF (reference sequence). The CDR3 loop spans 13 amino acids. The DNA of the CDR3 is TGTGCCACCAGGGAAGGTACTAATCAGCCCCAGCATTTT. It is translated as CATREGTNQPQHF.

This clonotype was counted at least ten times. The CDR3 sequence is CASSLVPGSYNEQFF. The DNA of the CDR3 is TGCGCCAGCAGCTTGGTACCCGGCTCCTACAATGAGCAGTTCTTC. The chain employs TRBV5-1 and TRBJ2-1; D gene unclear. The CDR3 is made up of 15 amino acids. Germline CDR1 SGHRS, CDR2 YFSETQ. Trimming removed 0 bases from V and 0 bases from J, with 7 bases in between.

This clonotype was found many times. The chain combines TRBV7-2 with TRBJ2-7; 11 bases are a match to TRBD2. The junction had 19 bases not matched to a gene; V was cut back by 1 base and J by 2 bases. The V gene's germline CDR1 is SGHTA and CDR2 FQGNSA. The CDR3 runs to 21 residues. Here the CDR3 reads CASSLVFSFLRLAGPTYEQYF. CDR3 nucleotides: TGTGCCAGCAGCTTAGTGTTTTCTTTTTTACGACTAGCGGGACCAACCTACGAGCAGTACTTC. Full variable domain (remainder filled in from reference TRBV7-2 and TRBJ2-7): GAGVSQSPSNKVTEKGKDVELRCDPISGHTALYWYRQSLGQGLEFLIYFQGNSAPDKSGLPSDRFSAERTGGSVSTLTIQRTQQEDSAVYLCASSLVFSFLRLAGPTYEQYFGPGTRLTVT.

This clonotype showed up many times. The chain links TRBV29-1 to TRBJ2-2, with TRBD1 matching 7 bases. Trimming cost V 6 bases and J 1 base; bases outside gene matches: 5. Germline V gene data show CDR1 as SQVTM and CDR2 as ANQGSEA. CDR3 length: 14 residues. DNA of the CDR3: TGCAGCGTCCTCGGACAGGTGAACACCGGGGAGCTGTTTTTT. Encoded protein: CSVLGQVNTGELFF.

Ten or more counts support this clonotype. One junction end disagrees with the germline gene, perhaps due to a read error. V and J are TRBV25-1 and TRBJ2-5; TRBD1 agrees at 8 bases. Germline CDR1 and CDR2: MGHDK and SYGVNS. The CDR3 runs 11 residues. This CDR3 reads CASSDHRGAEF. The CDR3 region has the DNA TGTGCCAGCAGTGACCACAGGGGGGCGGAGTTC.

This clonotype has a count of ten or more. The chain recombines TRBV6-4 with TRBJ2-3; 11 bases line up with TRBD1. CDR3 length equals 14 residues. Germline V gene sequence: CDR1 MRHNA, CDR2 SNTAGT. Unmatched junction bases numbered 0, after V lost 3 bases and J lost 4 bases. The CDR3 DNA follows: TGTGCCAGCAGTGAGGGACAGGGGGCAGATACGCAGTATTTT. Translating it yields CASSEGQGADTQYF.

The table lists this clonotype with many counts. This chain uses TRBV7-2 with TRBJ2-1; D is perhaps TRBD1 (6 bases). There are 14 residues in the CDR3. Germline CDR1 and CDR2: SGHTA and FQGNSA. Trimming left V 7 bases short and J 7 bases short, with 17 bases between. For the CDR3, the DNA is TGTGCCAGCACCGGAAGTCGACAGGCGAATGAGCAGTTCTTC. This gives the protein CASTGSRQANEQFF.

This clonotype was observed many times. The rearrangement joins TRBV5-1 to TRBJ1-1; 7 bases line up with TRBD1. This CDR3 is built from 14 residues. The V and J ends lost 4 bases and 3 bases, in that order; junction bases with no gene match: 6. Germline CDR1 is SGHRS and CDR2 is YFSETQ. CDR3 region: CASSNRGSDTEAFF. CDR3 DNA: TGCGCCAGCAGCAACAGGGGATCGGACACTGAAGCTTTCTTT.

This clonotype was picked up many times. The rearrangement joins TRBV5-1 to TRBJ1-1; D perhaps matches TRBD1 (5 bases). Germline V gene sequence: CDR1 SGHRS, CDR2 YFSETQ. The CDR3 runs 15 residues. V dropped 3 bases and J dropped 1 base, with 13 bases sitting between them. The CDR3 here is CASSSSQGRNTEAFF. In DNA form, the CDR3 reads TGCGCCAGCAGCTCCTCTCAGGGTAGGAACACTGAAGCTTTCTTT.

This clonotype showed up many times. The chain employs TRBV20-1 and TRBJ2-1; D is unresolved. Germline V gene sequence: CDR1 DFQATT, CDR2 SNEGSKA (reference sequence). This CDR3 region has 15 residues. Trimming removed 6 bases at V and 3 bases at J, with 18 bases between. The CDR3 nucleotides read TGCAGTGCCCAGAGAAAGGACCCCTTCTACAATGAGCAGTTCTTC. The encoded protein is CSAQRKDPFYNEQFF.

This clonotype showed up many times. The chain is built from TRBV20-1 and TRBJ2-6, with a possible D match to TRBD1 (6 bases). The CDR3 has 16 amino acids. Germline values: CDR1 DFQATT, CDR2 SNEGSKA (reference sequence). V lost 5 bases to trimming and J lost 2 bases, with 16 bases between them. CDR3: CSAHRVRLTGANVLTF. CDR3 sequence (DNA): TGCAGTGCTCACAGGGTTAGATTAACTGGGGCCAACGTCCTGACTTTC.

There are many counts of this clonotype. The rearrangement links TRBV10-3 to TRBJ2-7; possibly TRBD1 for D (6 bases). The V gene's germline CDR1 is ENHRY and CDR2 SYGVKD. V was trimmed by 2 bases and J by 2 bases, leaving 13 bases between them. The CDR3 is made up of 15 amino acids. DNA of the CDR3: TGTGCCATCAGTGAGAGCAGGGGTCCTCCCTACGAGCAGTACTTC. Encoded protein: CAISESRGPPYEQYF.

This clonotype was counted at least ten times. The CDR3 here is CASSQDETSANTGELFF. CDR3 bases: TGTGCCAGCAGCCAAGACGAGACTAGCGCGAACACCGGGGAGCTGTTTTTT. The J gene is TRBJ2-2, the V gene TRBV14, with 8 bases lining up with TRBD2. This CDR3 spans 17 amino acids. Germline loops: CDR1 SGHDN, CDR2 FVKESK. V trimming: 0 bases; J trimming: 0 bases; junction bases outside the gene matches: 3.

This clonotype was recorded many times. The CDR3 protein is CASRSGAGGQPQHF. For the CDR3, the DNA is TGTGCCAGCAGGTCAGGGGCAGGGGGTCAGCCCCAGCATTTT. The chain has TRBV27 and TRBJ1-5; TRBD1 matches 7 bases. Germline trimming cut 6 bases from V and 6 bases from J; bases unmatched to any gene: 8. The CDR3 totals 14 residues. Germline CDR1 and CDR2: MNHEY and SMNVEV (reference sequence).

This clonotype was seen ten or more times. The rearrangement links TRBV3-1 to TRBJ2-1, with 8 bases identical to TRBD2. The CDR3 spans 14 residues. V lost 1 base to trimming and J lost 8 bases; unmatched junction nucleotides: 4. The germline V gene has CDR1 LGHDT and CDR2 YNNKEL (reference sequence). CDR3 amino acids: CASSQGGTSHEQFF. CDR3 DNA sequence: TGTGCCAGCAGCCAAGGAGGGACTAGTCATGAGCAGTTCTTC.

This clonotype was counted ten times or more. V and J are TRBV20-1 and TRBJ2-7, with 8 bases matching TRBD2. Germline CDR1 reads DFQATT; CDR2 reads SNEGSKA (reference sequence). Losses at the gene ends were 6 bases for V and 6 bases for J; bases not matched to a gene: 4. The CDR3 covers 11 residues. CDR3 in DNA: TGCAGTGCCAGACTAGCGAGCGAGCAGTACTTC. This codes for CSARLASEQYF.

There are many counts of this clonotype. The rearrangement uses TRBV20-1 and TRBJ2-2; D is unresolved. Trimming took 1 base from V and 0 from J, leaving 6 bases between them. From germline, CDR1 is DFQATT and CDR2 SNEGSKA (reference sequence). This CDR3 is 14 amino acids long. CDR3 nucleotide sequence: TGCAGTGCTAGAGGGAAGTCGAACACCGGGGAGCTGTTTTTT. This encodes CSARGKSNTGELFF.

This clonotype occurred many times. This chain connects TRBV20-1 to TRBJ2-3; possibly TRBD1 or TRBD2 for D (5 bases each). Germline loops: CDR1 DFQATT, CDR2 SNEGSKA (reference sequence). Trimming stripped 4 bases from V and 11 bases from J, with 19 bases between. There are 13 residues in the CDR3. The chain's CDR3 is CSATSPLGTLQYF. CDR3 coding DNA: TGCAGTGCTACCTCCCCCCTGGGGACCCTGCAGTATTTT.